The rows below give T cell receptor beta chains drawn from one sample of a study of blood T cell repertoires in COVID-19. Assay: immunoSEQ multiplex PCR; the TCRdb copy retains only in-frame clones and omits some. Among 310,000 or so clones listed, 86% were seen once. The sequenced sample was peripheral blood. The receptors were gathered from a woman in her 50s with acute or convalescent COVID-19. CDR3s leave out the opening cysteine and the closing phenylalanine or tryptophan. Fields, in order: V gene, CDR3 protein.

v_gene: TRBV4-1; CDR3aa: ASSQTGQGNQPQH
v_gene: TRBV7-7; CDR3aa: ASSPGGRRTDTQY
v_gene: TRBV30; CDR3aa: AWTRDRGFEQY
v_gene: TRBV19; CDR3aa: ASSPGHNSNQPQH
v_gene: TRBV10-3; CDR3aa: AISEKQGARNQPQH
v_gene: TRBV10-3; CDR3aa: AISESRGRAGGSDTQY
v_gene: TRBV18; CDR3aa: ASSPPGDQLF
v_gene: TRBV7-3; CDR3aa: ASCQGENTEAF
v_gene: TRBV11-2; CDR3aa: ASSLDAGTSLGYEQF
v_gene: TRBV2; CDR3aa: ASSEGTGGNEQF
v_gene: TRBV5-1; CDR3aa: ASALTGTAYGYT
v_gene: TRBV7-6; CDR3aa: ASSRQSPYEQY
v_gene: TRBV6-5; CDR3aa: ASSYLGLADNEQF
v_gene: TRBV2; CDR3aa: ASSEEGVHQPQH
v_gene: TRBV4-3; CDR3aa: ASSQKGIRGGNEQY
v_gene: TRBV19; CDR3aa: ASSNARGTGEAF
v_gene: TRBV29-1; CDR3aa: SVEFLGQGGYEQY
v_gene: TRBV5-4; CDR3aa: ASSQRVGSYEQY
v_gene: TRBV19; CDR3aa: ASSMRKIDYGYT
v_gene: TRBV11-3; CDR3aa: ASSASGSNEQY
v_gene: TRBV28; CDR3aa: ASSLIEIYEQY
v_gene: TRBV3-1/TRBV3-2; CDR3aa: ASSQGQNYGYT
v_gene: TRBV6-5; CDR3aa: ASSSYSYEQY
v_gene: TRBV12-5; CDR3aa: ASGLVLSGQPSYNEQF